Only a few counts were recorded for the clone carrying this TCR beta chain. What it binds is unknown. The source of the sample is a study of lymphopenia after photon versus proton radiotherapy. Findings of the study overall: Post-nadir diversity loss with photons came from oligoclonal expansion, particularly CD8+ Temra cells. Better survival with proton therapy was suggested as possible, not demonstrated. Larger post-nadir TCR diversity loss correlated inversely with survival in deceased patients. Relative stability marked proton patients; photon patients lost diversity and naive cells.

The table came from immunoSEQ multiplex PCR; TCRdb's copy has only in-frame clones and leaves some out. The profile covers tens of thousands of clones, with less than 85% appearing a single time and 2.1% taken by the ten largest. In germline, CDR1 is SEHNR, CDR2 FQNEAQ (reference sequence). Trimming cost V 2 bases and J 7 bases, with 11 bases left between them. This CDR3 has 13 residues. Sequencing used peripheral blood, obtained from a patient treated with proton-based radiotherapy. V and J are TRBV7-9 and TRBJ1-2, with D unclear. The clonotype originates from a man aged 60 to 69 with pancreatic cancer. Here the CDR3 DNA reads TGTGCCAGCAGCTTAACCGATCCCGGTGGCTACACCTTC. Protein sequence: CASSLTDPGGYTF.